This T cell receptor (beta chain) was captured in a study of T cell responses to AZD1222 COVID-19 vaccine. Libraries were prepared by immunoSEQ multiplex PCR; TCRdb keeps only in-frame clonotypes and omits some of them. The sample consists of some 130,000 clones, 88% of them appearing once. The ends were cut back, 7 bases at V and 5 bases at J, with 12 bases in the middle. Germline CDR1 MGHDK, CDR2 SYGVNS. There are 14 residues in the CDR3. The sequence came from an adult in good health. The chain employs TRBV25-1 and TRBJ1-6, with a weak D call TRBD1 (5 bases). Source: peripheral blood, taken on day 0 of AZD1222 vaccination. The CDR3: CASKQTADNSPLHF. The CDR3 coding sequence is TGTGCCAGCAAGCAGACAGCAGATAATTCACCCCTCCACTTT.